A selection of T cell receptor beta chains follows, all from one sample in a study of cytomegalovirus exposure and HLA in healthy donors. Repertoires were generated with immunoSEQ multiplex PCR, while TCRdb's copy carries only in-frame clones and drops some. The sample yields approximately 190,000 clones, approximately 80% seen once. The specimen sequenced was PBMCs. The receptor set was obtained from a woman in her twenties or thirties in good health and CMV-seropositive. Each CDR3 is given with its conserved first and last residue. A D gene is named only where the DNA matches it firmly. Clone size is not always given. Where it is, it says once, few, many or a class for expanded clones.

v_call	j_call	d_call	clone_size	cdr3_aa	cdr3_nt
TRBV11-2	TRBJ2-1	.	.	CASSPLLSYNEQFF	TGTGCCAGCAGCCCCCTATTAAGCTACAATGAGCAGTTCTTC
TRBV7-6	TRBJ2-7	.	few	CASSLHQGSYEQYF	TGTGCCAGCAGCTTACATCAGGGAAGCTACGAGCAGTACTTC
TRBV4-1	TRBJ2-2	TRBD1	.	CASRELGTVAVGELFF	TGCGCCAGCAGGGAACTAGGGACAGTCGCGGTCGGGGAGCTGTTTTTT
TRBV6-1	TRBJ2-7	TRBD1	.	CASSEGVRGPYEQYF	TGTGCCAGCAGTGAGGGGGTAAGGGGGCCTTACGAGCAGTACTTC
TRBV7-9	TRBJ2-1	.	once	CASSLAILAGSVHNEQFF	TGTGCCAGCAGCTTAGCGATTTTGGCAGGGTCGGTCCACAATGAGCAGTTCTTC
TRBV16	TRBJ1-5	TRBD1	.	CASSHGQGANQPQHF	TGTGCCAGCAGCCACGGACAGGGGGCGAATCAGCCCCAGCATTTT
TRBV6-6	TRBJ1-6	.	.	CASRPRGGDSPLHF	TGTGCCAGCAGACCAAGGGGGGGGGACTCACCCCTCCACTTT
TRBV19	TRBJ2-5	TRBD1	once	CASSQTGLPRETQYF	TGTGCCAGTTCTCAGACAGGGCTCCCCCGGGAGACCCAGTACTTC
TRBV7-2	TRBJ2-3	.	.	CASSFTPRADTQYF	TGTGCCAGCAGTTTTACTCCGCGAGCAGATACGCAGTATTTT
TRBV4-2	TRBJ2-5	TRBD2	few	CASSIRLAGGPGETQYF	TGTGCCAGCAGCATACGACTAGCGGGAGGGCCGGGGGAGACCCAGTACTTC
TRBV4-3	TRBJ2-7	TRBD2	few	CASSSGLAYSYEQYF	TGCGCCAGCAGCTCGGGACTAGCGTACTCCTACGAGCAGTACTTC
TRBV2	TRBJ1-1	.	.	CASSETEAGRVNTEAFF	TGTGCCAGCAGTGAAACCGAAGCGGGTCGGGTGAACACTGAAGCTTTCTTT
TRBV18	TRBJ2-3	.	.	CASSPEGARDTQYF	TGTGCCAGCTCACCGGAGGGCGCCCGAGATACGCAGTATTTT
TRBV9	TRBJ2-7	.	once	CASSVVGGGEQYF	TGTGCCAGCAGCGTAGTAGGTGGCGGCGAGCAGTACTTC
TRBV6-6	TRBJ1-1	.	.	CASSPGGRDTEAFF	TGTGCCAGCAGCCCGGGGGGGAGGGACACTGAAGCTTTCTTT
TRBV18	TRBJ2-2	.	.	CASSPGGHGELFF	TGTGCCAGCTCACCAGGGGGCCACGGGGAGCTGTTTTTT
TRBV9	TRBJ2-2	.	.	CATLHQGEVGELFF	TGTGCCACCCTACATCAGGGGGAGGTCGGGGAGCTGTTTTTT
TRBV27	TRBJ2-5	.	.	CASSSIQGLQETQYF	TGTGCCAGCAGTTCAATACAGGGTTTACAAGAGACCCAGTACTTC
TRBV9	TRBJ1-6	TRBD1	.	CASSVGQGAYNSPLHF	TGTGCCAGCAGCGTAGGGCAGGGGGCCTATAATTCACCCCTCCACTTT
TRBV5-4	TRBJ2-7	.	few	CASSLDREESSYEQYF	TGTGCCAGCAGCTTGGACAGGGAAGAGAGCTCCTACGAGCAGTACTTC
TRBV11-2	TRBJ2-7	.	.	CASSSDRGVVPYEQYF	TGTGCCAGCAGCTCCGACCGCGGAGTAGTCCCCTACGAGCAGTACTTC
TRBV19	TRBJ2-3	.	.	CASSFRLSKADTQYF	TGTGCCAGTAGCTTCCGACTCTCTAAGGCAGATACGCAGTATTTT
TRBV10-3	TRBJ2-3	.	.	CATGGRQARTDTQYF	TGTGCCACCGGCGGCCGACAGGCGCGCACAGATACGCAGTATTTT
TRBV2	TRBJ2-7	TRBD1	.	CASSEETGAGEQYF	TGTGCCAGCAGTGAAGAGACAGGGGCGGGTGAGCAGTACTTC
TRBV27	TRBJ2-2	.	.	CASSPRTFNTGELFF	TGTGCCAGCAGCCCTCGGACATTCAACACCGGGGAGCTGTTTTTT
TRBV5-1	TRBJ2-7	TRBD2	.	CASSTTGTIDEQYF	TGCGCCAGCAGCACTACCGGGACTATCGACGAGCAGTACTTC
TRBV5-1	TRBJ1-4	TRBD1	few	CASSSGTDNEKLFF	TGCGCCAGCAGCTCCGGGACAGATAATGAAAAACTGTTTTTT
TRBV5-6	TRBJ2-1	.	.	CASSLTNEQFF	TGTGCCAGCAGCTTGACAAATGAGCAGTTCTTC
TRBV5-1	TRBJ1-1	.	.	CASNKAGLGTEAFF	TGCGCCAGCAACAAGGCAGGGCTAGGCACTGAAGCTTTCTTT
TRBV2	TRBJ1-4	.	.	CASSEAQGFEKLFF	TGTGCCAGCAGTGAAGCGCAGGGTTTTGAAAAACTGTTTTTT
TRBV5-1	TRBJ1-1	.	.	CASSLLTGRAGEAFF	TGCGCCAGCAGCCTACTGACGGGAAGGGCCGGTGAAGCTTTCTTT
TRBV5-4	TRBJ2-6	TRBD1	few	CASSPGTGGLYGANVLTF	TGTGCCAGCAGCCCCGGGACAGGGGGACTGTACGGGGCCAACGTCCTGACTTTC
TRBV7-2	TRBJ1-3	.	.	CASSLRDSYFSGNTIYF	TGTGCCAGCAGCTTAAGAGACAGTTACTTCTCTGGAAACACCATATATTTT
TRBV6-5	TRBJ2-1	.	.	CASHGGAEQFF	TGTGCCAGCCATGGGGGGGCTGAGCAGTTCTTC
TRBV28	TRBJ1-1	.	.	CASTFGQGGTEAFF	TGTGCCAGCACCTTCGGTCAGGGAGGCACTGAAGCTTTCTTT
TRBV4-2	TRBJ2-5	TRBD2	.	CASSQGTSGNHETQYF	TGTGCCAGCAGCCAGGGGACTAGCGGGAATCACGAGACCCAGTACTTC
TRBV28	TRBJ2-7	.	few	CASNDPRSREQYF	TGTGCCAGCAACGATCCCAGGTCTCGGGAGCAGTACTTC
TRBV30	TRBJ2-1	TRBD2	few	CAWSVRLAVNEQFF	TGTGCCTGGAGTGTTCGACTAGCGGTAAATGAGCAGTTCTTC
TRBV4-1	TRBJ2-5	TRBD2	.	CASSQDISGKRGAYQETQYF	TGCGCCAGCAGCCAAGATATTTCGGGCAAGCGGGGCGCCTACCAAGAGACCCAGTACTTC